The clone carrying this T cell receptor beta chain has at least ten counts. Its specificity is unknown. The data are from a study of neurological immune-mediated disorders. Time point given: technical triplicate 3. Study findings and constraints: Subjects shared no identical expanded-clone CDR3 amino acid sequences, suggesting private TCR-beta repertoires in all groups. It was HTLV-1-associated myelopathy that showed the most TCR clonal expansion, while multiple sclerosis showed the least, falling below healthy controls.

Per the germline V gene, CDR1 is MGHRA and CDR2 is YSYEKL. This CDR3 contains 17 residues. J lost 5 bases, V lost 3 bases, and 9 bases had no gene match. Synthesis of cDNA was accomplished via 5'RACE employing 10-nucleotide random UMIs. From the 5' RACE reads, TCRdb called clonotypes with MiXCR, one entry per CDR3 protein. The profile covers under 45,000 distinct CDR3 sequences, with roughly a fifth appearing a single time and about 4.1% taken by the ten largest. The sequenced sample was PBMCs. The chain uses TRBV4-1 and TRBJ2-4, with 11 bases identical to TRBD2. The TCR originated in a man in his 60s with HTLV-1-associated myelopathy (HAM/TSP). The chain's CDR3 is CASSHPLAGVGENIQYF. CDR3 bases: TGCGCCAGCAGCCACCCACTAGCGGGAGTAGGGGAAAACATTCAGTACTTC.